Ten or more counts support the clone carrying this T cell receptor beta chain. Its specificity is not known. Amplified regions were TCR beta CDR3 sequences from RNA transcripts. An initial round of RT-PCR targeting the TCR CDR3 relied on the HTBI primer set. From the multiplex PCR reads, TCRdb called clonotypes with MiXCR, one entry per CDR3 protein. The table lists roughly 750,000 distinct CDR3 sequences, less than 20% of them singletons. This sample was included in a study of T cells in Graves' hyperthyroidism and ophthalmopathy. The study's findings and limits: Expanded thyroid clonotypes (above 0.001) were mostly also found in blood.

It was considered stable Graves' hyperthyroidism when ophthalmopathy did not progress within 18 months. Investigators excluded patients with uncontrolled infection, other autoimmune disease, pregnancy or lactation. The CDR3 extends over 15 amino acids. Per germline, CDR1 SNHLY and CDR2 FYNNEI. V lost 2 bases and J lost 2, with 7 bases in between. Sequenced: blood. The V gene is TRBV2, the J gene TRBJ2-6; no firm D call. The source of this sequence is a man between 18 and 35 years old with Graves' hyperthyroidism. CDR3 protein: CASSESGAGANVLTF. CDR3 nucleotides: TGTGCCAGCAGTGAAAGTGGGGCTGGGGCCAACGTCCTGACTTTC.